The 24 T cell receptor beta chains below all came from one sample that was sequenced in a study of T cells after yellow fever vaccination. MiXCR, applied by TCRdb to the 5' RACE reads, yields one record per CDR3 protein. This sample carries 350,000 or so distinct CDR3 sequences, about 8.3% of them seen once, and the ten largest clones take approximately 16%. Sample: PBMCs, taken roughly 47 days after the first yellow fever vaccination. These receptors all stem from a man between 18 and 29 years old who received the YFV17D yellow fever vaccine.

This clonotype was found a few times. This rearrangement joins TRBV12-3 or TRBV12-4 to TRBJ2-3; TRBD2 agrees at 7 bases. This CDR3 has 15 amino acids. V shed 3 bases, J shed 0 bases, and the junction held 3 bases outside the gene matches. As DNA, the CDR3 is TGTGCCAGCAGTTTGGGGGACTATAGCACAGATACGCAGTATTTT. Translated: CASSLGDYSTDTQYF.

This clonotype showed up just a few times. The V gene is TRBV6-1, the J gene TRBJ2-5, with a weak D call TRBD2 (6 bases). The germline gives CDR1 MNHNS, CDR2 SASEGT. V lost 6 bases and J 4 bases, leaving 15 bases between the germline ends. CDR3 size: 14 residues. CDR3 in DNA: TGTGCCAGCAGCTCCGTTCGGGGAGGAGAGACCCAGTACTTC. It codes for CASSSVRGGETQYF.

This clonotype appeared many times. V usage is TRBV12-3 or TRBV12-4 and J usage is TRBJ1-2, with no clear D. The V gene lost 5 bases and the J gene lost 8 bases, with 15 bases spanning the gap. The CDR3 runs to 13 residues. The CDR3, as DNA: TGTGCCAGCAGTGCGGGGTGGGTGGAAGGCTACACCTTC. Protein sequence: CASSAGWVEGYTF.

This clonotype was counted only a few times. The gene calls are TRBV7-2 and TRBJ2-1; TRBD2 aligns across 8 bases. Germline V lookup: CDR1 SGHTA, CDR2 FQGNSA. The ends lost 7 bases at V and 7 bases at J; junction bases unmatched: 15. The CDR3 length is 16 residues. The chain's CDR3 is CASTPFSGGAVNEQFF. The CDR3 nucleotides are TGTGCCAGCACTCCCTTTTCCGGGGGGGCTGTTAATGAGCAGTTCTTC.

In its sample, this clonotype was seen a few times. The chain's CDR3 is CASSIYGTSGSNEQFF. DNA of the CDR3: TGTGCCAGTAGTATTTACGGGACTAGCGGGAGCAATGAGCAGTTCTTC. The V call is TRBV19, the J call TRBJ2-1; TRBD2 aligns across 14 bases. This CDR3 contains 16 residues. After removal of 3 bases from V and 6 bases from J, the junction contained 4 bases not matched to a gene. Germline assignment: CDR1 LNHDA and CDR2 SQIVND (reference sequence).

This chain joins TRBV12-3 or TRBV12-4 and TRBJ2-7, with D possibly TRBD1 on 5 matching bases. V was cut by 3 bases and J by 3 bases, with 6 bases left in between. This CDR3 contains 12 residues. CDR3 amino acids: CASSLDIYEQYF. The CDR3, as DNA: TGTGCCAGCAGTTTGGACATCTACGAGCAGTACTTC.

There are a few counts of this clonotype. V usage is TRBV20-1 and J usage is TRBJ2-7; no clear D. The germline V gene has CDR1 DFQATT and CDR2 SNEGSKA (reference sequence). The CDR3 consists of 13 residues. The V and J ends lost 0 bases and 4 bases respectively, with 10 bases between them. The CDR3 region has the DNA TGCAGTGCTAGAGATGGCAGAGATTACGAGCAGTACTTC. Residues: CSARDGRDYEQYF.

This chain uses TRBV24-1 with TRBJ2-1, with D possibly being TRBD1 or TRBD2 (5 bases each). The V end lost 4 bases, the J end lost 2 bases, and 14 bases lay between the germline ends. The CDR3 runs to 16 residues. Germline V gene data show CDR1 as KGHDR and CDR2 as SFDVKD. The CDR3 here is CATSERDGGAYNEQFF. CDR3 DNA: TGTGCCACCAGTGAGAGGGACGGTGGGGCCTACAATGAGCAGTTCTTC.

The sample holds a few counts of this clonotype. The chain carries TRBV5-1 and TRBJ2-2; 8 positions match TRBD1. In germline, CDR1 is SGHRS, CDR2 YFSETQ. This CDR3 is built from 15 residues. V dropped 4 bases and J dropped 7; count of bases not matched to a gene: 9. This chain's CDR3 is CASSQPDRVGGELFF. In DNA form, the CDR3 reads TGCGCCAGCAGCCAACCGGACAGGGTGGGCGGGGAGCTGTTTTTT.

V gene TRBV15 combines with J gene TRBJ1-6; no reliable D call. The germline V gene encodes CDR1 LNHNV and CDR2 YYDKDF (reference sequence). The CDR3 runs 16 residues. Trimming pared 6 bases from V and 0 bases from J, leaving 12 bases between. CDR3 region: CATSQDRSSYNSPLHF. The CDR3 DNA sequence: TGTGCCACCAGTCAAGATCGGAGCTCCTATAATTCACCCCTCCACTTT.

This clonotype was detected ten times or more. The gene calls are TRBV4-1 and TRBJ2-5; 7 positions agree with TRBD1. Per the germline V gene, CDR1 is MGHRA and CDR2 is YSYEKL. V dropped 1 base and J dropped 4; count of bases not matched to a gene: 9. The CDR3 loop spans 16 amino acids. CDR3 residues: CASSQGIQGWRETQYF. DNA for the CDR3: TGCGCCAGCAGCCAAGGAATACAGGGGTGGAGAGAGACCCAGTACTTC.

This clonotype was recorded a few times. V is TRBV6-1 and J is TRBJ1-3; D not certain. This CDR3 is 15 amino acids long. Germline V gives CDR1 MNHNS, CDR2 SASEGT. Trimming pared 5 bases from V and 0 bases from J, leaving 11 bases between. DNA for the CDR3: TGTGCCAGCAGTTACGGGGTTCACTCTGGAAACACCATATATTTT. This translates into CASSYGVHSGNTIYF.

This clonotype was recorded a few times. V is TRBV7-8 and J is TRBJ2-7; 14 bases match TRBD2. V was pared by 5 bases and J by 7 bases, with 7 bases of the junction left unmatched. The germline CDR1 and CDR2 sequences are SGHVS and FQNEAQ. The CDR3 spans 15 residues. CDR3 sequence (DNA): TGTGCCAGCAGCCAGACTAGCGGGGGGGCCGGTGAGCAGTACTTC. Its translation is CASSQTSGGAGEQYF.

This clonotype was found a few times. This chain links TRBV6-2 or TRBV6-3 with TRBJ2-2; 7 positions agree with TRBD1. Germline V gene sequence: CDR1 MNHEY, CDR2 SVGEGT. V lost 2 bases and J lost 6; bases outside the gene matches: 3. The CDR3 loop spans 14 amino acids. The CDR3 sequence is CASSYTQGSGELFF. The CDR3 nucleotides are TGTGCCAGCAGTTACACACAGGGGTCCGGGGAGCTGTTTTTT.

V usage is TRBV20-1 and J usage is TRBJ2-1, with 9 bases lining up with TRBD2. This CDR3 is 15 amino acids long. Germline-derived CDR1 and CDR2 are DFQATT and SNEGSKA (reference sequence). Trimming removed 3 bases from V and 4 bases from J; junction bases left unmatched: 7. This CDR3 is CSARNPSGVYNEQFF. CDR3 nucleotide sequence: TGCAGTGCTAGGAACCCTAGCGGGGTGTACAATGAGCAGTTCTTC.

V is TRBV7-9 and J is TRBJ1-4, with D perhaps matching TRBD1 (5 bases). The CDR3 runs to 17 residues. Germline CDR1 SEHNR, CDR2 FQNEAQ (reference sequence). Trimming shortened V by 5 bases and J by 0 bases, and 16 bases separated the two germline ends. The CDR3 loop is CASSAGAGSATNEKLFF. In nucleotides, the CDR3 is TGTGCCAGCAGCGCCGGCGCAGGGTCCGCAACTAATGAAAAACTGTTTTTT.

This sequence joins TRBV6-4 and TRBJ2-3; the match to TRBD2 covers 7 bases. With V trimmed by 4 bases and J by 3 bases, 13 bases remained unmatched. The CDR3 spans 17 residues. In germline, CDR1 is MRHNA, CDR2 SNTAGT. CDR3 DNA sequence: TGTGCCAGCAGTGGTCGAGTGACCCCTAGCGGAACAGATACGCAGTATTTT. It specifies CASSGRVTPSGTDTQYF.

V gene TRBV3-1 combines with J gene TRBJ2-7; tentatively, D is TRBD1 (6 bases). Germline assignment: CDR1 LGHDT and CDR2 YNNKEL (reference sequence). The CDR3 spans 14 residues. Trimming pared 4 bases from V and 0 bases from J, leaving 10 bases between. The CDR3 sequence: CASSLGQASYEQYF. In nucleotides, the CDR3 is TGTGCCAGCAGCCTGGGACAAGCCTCCTACGAGCAGTACTTC.

The table lists this clonotype with a few counts. The chain recombines TRBV28 with TRBJ2-2; TRBD1 or TRBD2 may be the D gene (6 bases each). The CDR3 contains 17 residues. The V gene lost 5 bases and the J gene lost 4 bases, with 20 bases spanning the gap. Germline V lookup: CDR1 MDHEN, CDR2 SYDVKM. The DNA for the CDR3 is TGTGCCAGCAGTCCCCCAACGGCCCGGGGGCTCACCGGGGAGCTGTTTTTT. Residues: CASSPPTARGLTGELFF.

This clonotype was seen more than once but under ten times. The rearrangement uses TRBV7-6 and TRBJ2-2; unclear D gene. Trimming removed 5 bases at V and 4 bases at J, with 8 bases between. The CDR3 covers 13 residues. Germline-derived CDR1 and CDR2 are SGHVS and FNYEAQ. CDR3 coding DNA: TGTGCCAGCAGCCACCCAAGCACCGGGGAGCTGTTTTTT. Amino acids: CASSHPSTGELFF. The complete variable domain, with remaining parts taken from reference TRBV7-6 and TRBJ2-2, reads GAGVSQSPRYKVTKRGQDVALRCDPISGHVSLYWYRQALGQGPEFLTYFNYEAQQDKSGLPNDRFSAERPEGSISTLTIQRTEQRDSAMYRCASSHPSTGELFFGEGSRLTVL.

The rearrangement links TRBV12-5 to TRBJ2-7, with no clear D. The germline V gene encodes CDR1 LGHNT and CDR2 FRNRAP. The CDR3 spans 13 residues. The V end lost 1 base, the J end lost 2 bases, and 6 bases lay between the germline ends. DNA for the CDR3: TGTGCTAGTGGTTTGGGGATCCCCTACGAGCAGTACTTC. Its protein is CASGLGIPYEQYF.

The chain employs TRBV11-2 and TRBJ1-2, with D possibly matching TRBD1 (5 bases). Germline values: CDR1 SGHAT, CDR2 FQNNGV. The CDR3 consists of 14 residues. V lost 6 bases and J 2 bases, leaving 13 bases between the germline ends. The CDR3 loop is CASSRPGGNYGYTF. CDR3 nucleotide sequence: TGTGCCAGCAGTCGACCCGGGGGAAACTATGGCTACACCTTC.

This clonotype was counted many times. The gene calls are TRBV4-2 and TRBJ2-5, with TRBD2 matching over 11 bases. CDR3 length: 16 residues. In germline, CDR1 is LGHNA, CDR2 YNFKEQ. V dropped 3 bases and J dropped 4; count of bases not matched to a gene: 7. For the CDR3, the DNA is TGTGCCAGCAGCCAGCCCTTAGCGGGGGGGCGAGAGACCCAGTACTTC. This gives the protein CASSQPLAGGRETQYF.

This clonotype was observed a handful of times. The chain combines TRBV6-2 or TRBV6-3 with TRBJ2-7; 9 nucleotides align to TRBD1. The CDR3 spans 16 residues. Per germline, CDR1 MNHEY and CDR2 SVGEGT. The V segment lost 2 bases and the J segment 5 bases; nucleotides outside the gene matches: 10. This CDR3 is CASSYPRDRATHEQYV. The CDR3 DNA reads TGTGCCAGCAGTTACCCGAGGGACAGGGCGACGCACGAGCAGTACGTC.